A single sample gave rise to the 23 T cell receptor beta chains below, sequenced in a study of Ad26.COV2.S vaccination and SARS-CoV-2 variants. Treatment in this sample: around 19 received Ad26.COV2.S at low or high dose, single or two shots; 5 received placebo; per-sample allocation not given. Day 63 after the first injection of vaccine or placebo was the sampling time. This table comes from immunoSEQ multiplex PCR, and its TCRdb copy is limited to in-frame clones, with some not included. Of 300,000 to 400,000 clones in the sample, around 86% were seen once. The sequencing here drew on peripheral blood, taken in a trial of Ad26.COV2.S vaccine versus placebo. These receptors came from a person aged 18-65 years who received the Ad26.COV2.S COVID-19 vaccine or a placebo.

As DNA, the CDR3 is TGTGCCAGCAGGACTAGTTCCCCCTACAATGAGCAGTTCTTC. Amino acids: CASRTSSPYNEQFF. V and J are TRBV5-4 and TRBJ2-1, with D possibly matching TRBD2 (6 bases). CDR3 length equals 14 residues. CDR1 and CDR2 from the germline V gene are SGHNT and YYREEE (reference sequence). V lost 5 bases and J 2 bases, leaving 11 bases between the germline ends.

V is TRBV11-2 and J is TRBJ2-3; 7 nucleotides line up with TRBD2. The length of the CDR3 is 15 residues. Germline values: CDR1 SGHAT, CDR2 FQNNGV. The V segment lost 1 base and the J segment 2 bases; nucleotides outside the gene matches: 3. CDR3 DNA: TGTGCCAGCAGCTTAGCTAGCGGTTACACAGATACGCAGTATTTT. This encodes CASSLASGYTDTQYF. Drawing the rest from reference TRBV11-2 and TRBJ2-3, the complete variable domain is EAGVAQSPRYKIIEKRQSVAFWCNPISGHATLYWYQQILGQGPKLLIQFQNNGVVDDSQLPKDRFSAERLKGVDSTLKIQPAKLEDSAVYLCASSLASGYTDTQYFGPGTRLTVL.

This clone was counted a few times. The CDR3: CASRSTGERHTEAFF. The CDR3 nucleotides read TGTGCCAGTAGAAGTACCGGGGAGAGGCATACTGAAGCTTTCTTT. This chain connects TRBV19 to TRBJ1-1; the D is unclear. The CDR3 length is 15 residues. The germline V gene has CDR1 LNHDA and CDR2 SQIVND (reference sequence). Trimming cost V 6 bases and J 5 bases, with 19 bases left between them.

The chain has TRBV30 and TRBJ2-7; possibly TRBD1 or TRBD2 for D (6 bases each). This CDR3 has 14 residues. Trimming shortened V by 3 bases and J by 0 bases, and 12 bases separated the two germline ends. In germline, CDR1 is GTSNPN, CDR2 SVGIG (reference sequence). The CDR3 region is CAWREGGDSYEQYF. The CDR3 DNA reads TGTGCCTGGAGAGAGGGGGGCGACTCCTACGAGCAGTACTTC.

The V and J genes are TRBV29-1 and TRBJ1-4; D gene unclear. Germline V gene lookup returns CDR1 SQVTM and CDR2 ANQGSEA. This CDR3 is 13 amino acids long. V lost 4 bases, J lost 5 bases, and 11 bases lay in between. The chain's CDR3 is CSVGGAVNEKLFF. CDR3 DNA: TGCAGCGTTGGCGGTGCAGTCAATGAAAAACTGTTTTTT.

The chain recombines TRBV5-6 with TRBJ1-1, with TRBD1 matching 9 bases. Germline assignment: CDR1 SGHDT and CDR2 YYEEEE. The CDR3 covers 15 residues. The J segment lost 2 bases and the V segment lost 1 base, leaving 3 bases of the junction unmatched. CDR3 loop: CASSLRQGVNTEAFF. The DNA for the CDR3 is TGTGCCAGCAGCTTGAGACAGGGGGTAAACACTGAAGCTTTCTTT.

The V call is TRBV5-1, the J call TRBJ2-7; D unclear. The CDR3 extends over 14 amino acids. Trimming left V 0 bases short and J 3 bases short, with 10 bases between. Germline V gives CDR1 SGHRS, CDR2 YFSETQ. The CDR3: CASSLVGLGYEQYF. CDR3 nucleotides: TGCGCCAGCAGCTTGGTCGGATTAGGCTACGAGCAGTACTTC.

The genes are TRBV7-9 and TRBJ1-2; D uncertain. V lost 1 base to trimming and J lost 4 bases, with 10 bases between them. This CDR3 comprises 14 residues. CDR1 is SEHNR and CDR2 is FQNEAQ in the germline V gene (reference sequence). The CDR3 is CASSLEIGFYGYTF. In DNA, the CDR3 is TGTGCCAGCAGCTTAGAGATCGGGTTCTATGGCTACACCTTC.

CDR3 sequence: CASSYSVRTEAFF. The CDR3 DNA follows: TGTGCCAGCAGTTACTCAGTCCGCACTGAAGCTTTCTTT. The chain links TRBV6-5 to TRBJ1-1; no firm D call. Germline CDR1 and CDR2: MNHEY and SVGAGI. CDR3 length equals 13 residues. The V and J ends lost 0 bases and 4 bases respectively, with 6 bases between them.

CDR3 coding DNA: TGTGCCAGCAGACCTCGGGGGGGGATTATGTATGAGCAGTTCTTC. Translating gives CASRPRGGIMYEQFF. The chain links TRBV7-6 to TRBJ2-1; 8 positions match TRBD2. CDR1 is SGHVS, CDR2 FNYEAQ, per germline. CDR3 size: 15 residues. V shed 6 bases and J 8 bases; nucleotides not matched to a gene: 12.

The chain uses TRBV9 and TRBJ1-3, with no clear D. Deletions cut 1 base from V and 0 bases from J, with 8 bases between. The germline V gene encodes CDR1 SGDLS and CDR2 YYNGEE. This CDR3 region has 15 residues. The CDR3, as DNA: TGTGCCAGCAGCGTATCCGTAAACTCTGGAAACACCATATATTTT. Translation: CASSVSVNSGNTIYF.

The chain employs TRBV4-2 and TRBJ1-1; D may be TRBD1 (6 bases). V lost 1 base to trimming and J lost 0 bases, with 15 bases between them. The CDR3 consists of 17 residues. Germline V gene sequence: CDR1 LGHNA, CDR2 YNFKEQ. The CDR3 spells CASSQGAAGQLNTEAFF. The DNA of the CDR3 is TGTGCCAGCAGCCAAGGCGCAGCAGGACAGCTGAACACTGAAGCTTTCTTT.

CDR3 bases: TGTGCCAGCTCCCTAACCAAACCCCCTGGGGACACTGAAGCTTTCTTT. This sequence encodes CASSLTKPPGDTEAFF. The rearrangement uses TRBV18 and TRBJ1-1; no reliable D call. Trimming cost V 6 bases and J 3 bases, with 20 bases left between them. The CDR3 spans 16 residues. CDR1 is KGHSH, CDR2 LQKENI, per germline.

CDR3 sequence: CASSERPNQPQHF. The DNA for the CDR3 is TGTGCCAGCAGTGAAAGACCCAATCAGCCCCAGCATTTT. The V call is TRBV9, the J call TRBJ1-5, with D unclear. Deletions cut 5 bases from V and 3 bases from J, with 9 bases between. In germline, CDR1 is SGDLS, CDR2 YYNGEE. The CDR3 loop spans 13 amino acids.

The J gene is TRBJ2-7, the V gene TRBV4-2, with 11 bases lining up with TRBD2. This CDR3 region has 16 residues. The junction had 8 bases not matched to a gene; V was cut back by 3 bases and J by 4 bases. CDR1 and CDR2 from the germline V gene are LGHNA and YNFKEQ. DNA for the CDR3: TGTGCCAGCAGCCATTCTCTAGCGGGGGGACTTTACGAGCAGTACTTC. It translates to CASSHSLAGGLYEQYF.

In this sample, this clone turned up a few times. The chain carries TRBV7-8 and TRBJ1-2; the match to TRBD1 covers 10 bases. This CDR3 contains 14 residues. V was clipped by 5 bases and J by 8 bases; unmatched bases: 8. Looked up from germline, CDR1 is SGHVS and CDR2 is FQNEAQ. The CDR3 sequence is CASSPTGQGIGYTF. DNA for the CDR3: TGTGCCAGCAGCCCCACGGGACAGGGGATCGGCTACACCTTC.

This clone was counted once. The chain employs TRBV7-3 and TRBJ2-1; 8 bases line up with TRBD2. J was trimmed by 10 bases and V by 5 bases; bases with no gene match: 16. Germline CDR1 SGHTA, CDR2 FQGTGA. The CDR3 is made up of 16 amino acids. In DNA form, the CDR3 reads TGTGCCAGCAGCCCCCTGGTTGCGGGGGGCCGAGCCGAGCAGTTCTTC. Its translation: CASSPLVAGGRAEQFF.

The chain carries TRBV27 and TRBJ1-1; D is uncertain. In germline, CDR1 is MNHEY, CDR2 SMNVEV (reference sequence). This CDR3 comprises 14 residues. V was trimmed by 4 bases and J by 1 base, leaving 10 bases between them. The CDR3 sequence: CASSSSDWNTEAFF. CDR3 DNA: TGTGCCAGCAGTTCATCAGACTGGAACACTGAAGCTTTCTTT.

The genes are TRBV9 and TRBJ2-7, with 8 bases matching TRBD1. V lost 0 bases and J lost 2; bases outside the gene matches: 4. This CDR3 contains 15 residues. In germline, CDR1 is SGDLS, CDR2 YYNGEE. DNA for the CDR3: TGTGCCAGCAGCGTAGGCAGGGGGCTGGCCTACGAGCAGTACTTC. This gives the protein CASSVGRGLAYEQYF.

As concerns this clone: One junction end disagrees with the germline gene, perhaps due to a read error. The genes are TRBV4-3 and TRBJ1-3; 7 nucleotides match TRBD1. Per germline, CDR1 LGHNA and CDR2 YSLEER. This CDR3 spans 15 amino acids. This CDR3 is CASRQDRETGNTIYF. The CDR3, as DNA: TGCGCCAGCAGACAAGACAGGGAAACTGGAAACACCATATATTTT.

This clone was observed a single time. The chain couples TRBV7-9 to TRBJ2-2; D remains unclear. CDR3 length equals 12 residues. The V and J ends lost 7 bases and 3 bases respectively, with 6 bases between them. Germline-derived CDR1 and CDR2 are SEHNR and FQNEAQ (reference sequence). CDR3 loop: CASITDTGELFF. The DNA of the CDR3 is TGTGCCAGCATAACGGACACCGGGGAGCTGTTTTTT.

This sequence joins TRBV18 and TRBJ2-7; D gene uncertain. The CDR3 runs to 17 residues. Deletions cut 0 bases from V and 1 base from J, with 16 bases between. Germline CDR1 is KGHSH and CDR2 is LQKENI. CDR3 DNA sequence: TGTGCCAGCTCACCACCTTTGCTGAGAAAGGGATCCTACGAGCAGTACTTC. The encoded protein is CASSPPLLRKGSYEQYF. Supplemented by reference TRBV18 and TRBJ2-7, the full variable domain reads NAGVMQNPRHLVRRRGQEARLRCSPMKGHSHVYWYRQLPEEGLKFMVYLQKENIIDESGMPKERFSAEFPKEGPSILRIQQVVRGDSAAYFCASSPPLLRKGSYEQYFGPGTRLTVT.

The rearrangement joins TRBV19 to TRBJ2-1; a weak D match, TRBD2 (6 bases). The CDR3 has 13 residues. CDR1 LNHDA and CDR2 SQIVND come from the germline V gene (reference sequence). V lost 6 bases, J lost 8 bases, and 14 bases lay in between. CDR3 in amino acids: CASRGTRGYEQFF. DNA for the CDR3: TGTGCCAGTAGGGGGACTCGGGGGTATGAGCAGTTCTTC.